The 15 T cell receptor beta chains presented below share a single source sample, sequenced in a study of T cells in Graves' hyperthyroidism and ophthalmopathy. RNA transcripts served as the template for amplifying TCR beta CDR3 regions. The HTBI primer set served for first-round RT-PCR of the TCR CDR3. TCRdb analysed the multiplex PCR reads with MiXCR anew, one entry per CDR3 protein. Seen here are 350,000 to 450,000 distinct CDR3 sequences, around 15% observed once, and the top ten hold 28%. Sequencing was done on a sample of blood. Receptor source: a man aged 50-59 years with Graves' ophthalmopathy.

The V and J genes are TRBV27 and TRBJ2-3; a possible D gene is TRBD2 (6 bases). Trimming took off 3 bases at V and 8 bases at J, with 12 bases between the two ends. Looked up from germline, CDR1 is MNHEY and CDR2 is SMNVEV (reference sequence). The CDR3 is 13 residues long. For the CDR3, the DNA is TGTGCCAGCAGTTTCGGCCCCGGGGGTACGCAGTATTTT. This sequence encodes CASSFGPGGTQYF.

Turning to this clonotype: With a much larger clone just one base away, this may be a read error. This chain links TRBV29-1 with TRBJ2-1; 11 bases map to TRBD2. This CDR3 comprises 14 residues. CDR1 and CDR2 from the germline V gene are SQVTM and ANQGSEA. The CDR3 loop is CSGAGTSGYNEQSF. Here the CDR3 DNA reads TGCAGCGGAGCCGGGACTAGCGGCTACAATGAGCAGTCCTTC.

This clonotype was found many times. The chain joins TRBV11-3 to TRBJ2-7; TRBD2 might be the D (5 bases). Germline CDR1 is SGHNT and CDR2 is YENEEA. The CDR3 covers 13 residues. The V end lost 5 bases, the J end lost 7 bases, and 15 bases lay between the germline ends. In DNA, the CDR3 is TGTGCCAGCAGCGATAGCGTAAGAAAGGAGCAGTACTTC. Its translation: CASSDSVRKEQYF.

A few counts support this clonotype. The chain employs TRBV9 and TRBJ1-5; possibly TRBD1 for D (5 bases). The CDR3 contains 15 residues. Trimming shortened V by 0 bases and J by 4 bases, and 11 bases separated the two germline ends. Per germline, CDR1 SGDLS and CDR2 YYNGEE. CDR3 amino acids: CASSVDGAINQPQHF. In nucleotides, the CDR3 is TGTGCCAGCAGCGTAGACGGGGCAATAAATCAGCCCCAGCATTTT.

The V call is TRBV14, the J call TRBJ2-1; TRBD1 aligns across 7 bases. The CDR3 is made up of 14 amino acids. Trimming took 5 bases from V and 4 from J; bases not matched to a gene: 5. The germline V gene has CDR1 SGHDN and CDR2 FVKESK. CDR3 sequence: CASSEQGFYNEQFF. CDR3 in DNA: TGTGCCAGCAGCGAACAGGGGTTTTACAATGAGCAGTTCTTC.

The rearrangement links TRBV2 to TRBJ2-6; 14 bases are a match to TRBD2. Per the germline V gene, CDR1 is SNHLY and CDR2 is FYNNEI. With V trimmed by 0 bases and J by 0 bases, 7 bases remained unmatched. The length of the CDR3 is 21 residues. CDR3 region: CASSEAGTSGRALSGANVLTF. The DNA of the CDR3 is TGTGCCAGCAGTGAAGCGGGGACTAGCGGGAGAGCCCTCTCTGGGGCCAACGTCCTGACTTTC.

The chain links TRBV12-5 to TRBJ2-5; the D call may be TRBD1 or TRBD2 (5 bases each). Germline V gives CDR1 LGHNT, CDR2 FRNRAP. Trimming took off 5 bases at V and 5 bases at J, with 15 bases between the two ends. CDR3 length: 14 residues. The CDR3 DNA is TGTGCTAGTGGTATCGGGACGTCTATGGAGACCCAGTACTTC. Translated, it gives CASGIGTSMETQYF.

This clonotype occurred many times. The J gene is TRBJ2-7, the V gene TRBV7-2, with no clear D. CDR1 and CDR2 (germline): SGHTA, FQGNSA. The CDR3 runs to 15 residues. V lost 5 bases and J 0 bases, leaving 14 bases between the germline ends. The chain's CDR3 is CASSRVGMGSYEQYF. Written as DNA, the CDR3 is TGTGCCAGCAGCCGGGTGGGGATGGGCTCCTACGAGCAGTACTTC. Variable domain in full (rest from reference TRBV7-2 and TRBJ2-7): GAGVSQSPSNKVTEKGKDVELRCDPISGHTALYWYRQSLGQGLEFLIYFQGNSAPDKSGLPSDRFSAERTGGSVSTLTIQRTQQEDSAVYLCASSRVGMGSYEQYFGPGTRLTVT.

This clonotype was counted many times. The gene calls are TRBV15 and TRBJ2-1; 9 nucleotides agree with TRBD2. The germline CDR1 and CDR2 sequences are LNHNV and YYDKDF (reference sequence). V lost 6 bases to trimming and J lost 5 bases; unmatched junction nucleotides: 5. This CDR3 has 14 amino acids. The CDR3 DNA is TGTGCCACCAGGGGCGGGAGGGATGACAATGAGCAGTTCTTC. Amino acid sequence: CATRGGRDDNEQFF.

This clonotype has a count of ten or more. The chain combines TRBV7-8 with TRBJ1-4; no firm D call. Trimming removed 5 bases from V and 8 bases from J, with 18 bases in between. This CDR3 is built from 15 residues. In germline, CDR1 is SGHVS, CDR2 FQNEAQ. CDR3 in DNA: TGTGCCAGCAGCCGAGCGGTTGGGTTGGTGGAAAAACTGTTTTTT. Translation gives CASSRAVGLVEKLFF.

J is TRBJ2-1 and V is TRBV4-1; D is ambiguous. This CDR3 region has 14 residues. Germline V CDR1 and CDR2: MGHRA, YSYEKL. V lost 4 bases, J lost 0 bases, and 7 bases lay in between. The CDR3 is CASSLQTSYNEQFF. Here the CDR3 DNA reads TGCGCCAGCAGCCTCCAGACCTCCTACAATGAGCAGTTCTTC.

This clonotype was counted many times. The rearrangement joins TRBV5-1 to TRBJ1-2, with D hard to call. The germline V and J ends were trimmed by 4 bases and 2 bases, with 15 bases remaining between them. Germline CDR1 SGHRS, CDR2 YFSETQ. This CDR3 spans 15 amino acids. The CDR3 region is CASSGREPENYGYTF. CDR3 bases: TGCGCCAGCAGCGGCCGGGAGCCAGAAAACTATGGCTACACCTTC.

This clonotype has ten or more counts. V is TRBV20-1 and J is TRBJ1-2, with 11 positions matching TRBD1. Germline V gene sequence: CDR1 DFQATT, CDR2 SNEGSKA (reference sequence). Unmatched junction bases numbered 2, after V lost 5 bases and J lost 6 bases. The CDR3 covers 12 residues. CDR3: CSAGQGAHGYTF. CDR3 DNA sequence: TGCAGTGCTGGACAGGGGGCGCATGGCTACACCTTC.

This clonotype appeared a few times. The chain recombines TRBV12-3 or TRBV12-4 with TRBJ1-2, with D hard to call. Trimming took off 6 bases at V and 2 bases at J, with 13 bases between the two ends. The CDR3 has 14 residues. CDR3: CASSQRVSNYGYTF. The CDR3 DNA is TGTGCCAGCAGCCAAAGGGTATCCAACTATGGCTACACCTTC.

Ten or more counts support this clonotype. The chain joins TRBV12-3 or TRBV12-4 to TRBJ1-2, with 10 bases identical to TRBD1. The CDR3 extends over 19 amino acids. Trimming at V came to 1 base and at J to 4 bases, leaving 15 bases not matched to a gene. CDR3 sequence (DNA): TGTGCCAGCAGTTTAGGGTCGGGACAGGGGTTCTCGGCCGGCTATGGCTACACCTTC. This translates into CASSLGSGQGFSAGYGYTF.